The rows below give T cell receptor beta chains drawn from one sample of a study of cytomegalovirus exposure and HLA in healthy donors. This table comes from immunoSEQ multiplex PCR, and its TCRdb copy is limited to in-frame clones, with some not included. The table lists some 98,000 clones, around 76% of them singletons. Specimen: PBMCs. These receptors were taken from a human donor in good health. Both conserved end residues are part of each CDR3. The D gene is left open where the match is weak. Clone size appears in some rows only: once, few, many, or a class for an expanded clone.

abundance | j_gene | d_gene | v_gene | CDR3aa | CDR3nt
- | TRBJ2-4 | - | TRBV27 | CASSEGVGFGENIQYF | TGTGCCAGCAGTGAGGGGGTTGGGTTCGGTGAAAACATTCAGTACTTC
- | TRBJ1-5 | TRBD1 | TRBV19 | CASSKGQGLFKAQHF | TGTGCCAGTAGTAAGGGACAGGGGTTATTCAAGGCCCAGCATTTT
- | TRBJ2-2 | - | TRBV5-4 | CASSLAWGDGELFF | TGTGCCAGCAGCTTGGCGTGGGGGGACGGGGAGCTGTTTTTT
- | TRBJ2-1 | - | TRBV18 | CASSPLPDNEQFF | TGTGCCAGCTCACCACTTCCAGACAATGAGCAGTTCTTC
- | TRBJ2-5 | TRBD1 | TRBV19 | CASSMGASGTGLETQYF | TGTGCCAGTAGTATGGGAGCCTCCGGGACAGGGCTGGAGACCCAGTACTTC
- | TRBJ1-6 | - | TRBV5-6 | CASSSKQGRDSPLHF | TGTGCCAGCAGCTCCAAACAGGGCAGGGATTCACCCCTCCACTTT
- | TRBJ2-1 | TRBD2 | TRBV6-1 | CASSEASGSYNEQFF | TGTGCCAGCAGTGAAGCTAGCGGGAGTTACAATGAGCAGTTCTTC
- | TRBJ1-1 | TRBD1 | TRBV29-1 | CSVALYRGDTEAFF | TGCAGCGTTGCCCTTTACAGGGGCGACACTGAAGCTTTCTTT
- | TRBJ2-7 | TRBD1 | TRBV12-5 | CASGPNRGQYEQYF | TGTGCTAGTGGTCCAAACAGGGGGCAATACGAGCAGTACTTC
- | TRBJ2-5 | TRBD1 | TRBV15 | CATSRRDRGSQYF | TGTGCCACCAGCAGAAGGGACAGGGGGTCCCAGTACTTC
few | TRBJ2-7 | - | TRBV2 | CASSPIYEQYF | TGTGCCAGCAGCCCCATCTACGAGCAGTACTTC
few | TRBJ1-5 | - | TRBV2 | CASSERSGSNQPQHF | TGTGCCAGCAGTGAAAGGAGCGGTAGCAATCAGCCCCAGCATTTT
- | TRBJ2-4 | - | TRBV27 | CASSRGRAKNIQYF | TGTGCCAGCAGCCGAGGGAGAGCCAAAAACATTCAGTACTTC
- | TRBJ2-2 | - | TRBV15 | CATSRVGLLSGELFF | TGTGCCACCAGCAGAGTGGGACTCCTTTCTGGGGAGCTGTTTTTT
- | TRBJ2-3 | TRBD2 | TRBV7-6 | CASSPLAGSTDTQYF | TGTGCCAGCAGCCCTCTAGCGGGCAGCACAGATACGCAGTATTTT
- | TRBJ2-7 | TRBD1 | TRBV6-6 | CASSRDRGSYEQYF | TGTGCCAGCAGTCGGGACAGGGGATCCTACGAGCAGTACTTC
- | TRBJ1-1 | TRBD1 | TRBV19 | CASSPYSTGSANTEAFF | TGTGCCAGTAGTCCCTATTCGACAGGGTCTGCGAACACTGAAGCTTTCTTT
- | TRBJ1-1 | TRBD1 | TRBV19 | CASSGGDRRNTEAFF | TGTGCCAGTAGTGGAGGGGACAGAAGGAACACTGAAGCTTTCTTT
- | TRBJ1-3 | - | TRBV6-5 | CASISRRGGGNTIYF | TGTGCCAGCATCTCCAGGAGGGGAGGTGGAAACACCATATATTTT
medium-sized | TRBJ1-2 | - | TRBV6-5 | CASSSHRGGYGYTF | TGTGCCAGCAGTTCACACCGCGGCGGGTATGGCTACACCTTC
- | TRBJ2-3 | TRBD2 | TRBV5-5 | CASSLAGGLAVYTDTQYF | TGTGCCAGCAGCTTGGCGGGGGGACTAGCTGTATACACAGATACGCAGTATTTT
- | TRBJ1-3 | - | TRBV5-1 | CASSFGSSGNTIYF | TGCGCCAGCAGCTTTGGCAGCTCTGGAAACACCATATATTTT
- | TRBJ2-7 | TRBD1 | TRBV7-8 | CASSLRSVGTGAYEQYF | TGTGCCAGCAGCTTAAGAAGTGTCGGGACAGGAGCCTACGAGCAGTACTTC
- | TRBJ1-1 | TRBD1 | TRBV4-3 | CASSHYLGQGGEAFF | TGCGCCAGCAGCCACTACTTGGGACAGGGCGGTGAAGCTTTCTTT
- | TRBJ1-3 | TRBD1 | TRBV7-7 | CASRRPTGRGNTIYF | TGTGCCAGCAGGCGACCGACAGGGAGGGGAAACACCATATATTTT
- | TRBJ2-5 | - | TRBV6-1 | CASSEASGETQYF | TGTGCCAGCAGTGAAGCTTCGGGAGAGACCCAGTACTTC
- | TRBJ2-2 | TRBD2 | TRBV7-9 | CASSTLGLAGGPATGELFF | TGTGCCAGCAGCACCCTCGGACTAGCGGGGGGGCCGGCCACCGGGGAGCTGTTTTTT
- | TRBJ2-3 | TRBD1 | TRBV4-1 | CASSLGQGFADTQYF | TGCGCCAGCAGCCTGGGACAGGGTTTCGCAGATACGCAGTATTTT
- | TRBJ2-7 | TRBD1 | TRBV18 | CASSPLDRPSLKYF | TGTGCCAGCTCACCCCTGGACAGGCCCTCTTTGAAGTACTTC
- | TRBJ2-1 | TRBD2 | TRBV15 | CATSRDGGLADSYNEQFF | TGTGCCACCAGCAGAGATGGGGGACTAGCGGACTCCTACAATGAGCAGTTCTTC
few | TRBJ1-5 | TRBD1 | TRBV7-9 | CASSLGQGNQPQHF | TGTGCCAGCAGCCTGGGACAGGGCAATCAGCCCCAGCATTTT
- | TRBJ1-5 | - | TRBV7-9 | CASSPWRGAVNQPQHF | TGTGCCAGCAGCCCTTGGCGGGGCGCGGTCAATCAGCCCCAGCATTTT
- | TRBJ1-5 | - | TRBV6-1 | CASSATWDLRNQPQHF | TGTGCCAGCAGTGCAACGTGGGACTTGCGGAATCAGCCCCAGCATTTT
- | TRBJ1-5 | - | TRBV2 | CASSEETGLQPQHF | TGTGCCAGCAGTGAAGAGACTGGCCTGCAGCCCCAGCATTTT
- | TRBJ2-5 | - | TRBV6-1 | CASSGFRVQETQYF | TGTGCCAGCAGCGGATTCAGGGTCCAAGAGACCCAGTACTTC
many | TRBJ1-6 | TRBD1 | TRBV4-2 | CASSHSSGTGGSPLHF | TGTGCCAGCAGCCATTCCTCCGGGACAGGGGGCTCACCCCTCCACTTT
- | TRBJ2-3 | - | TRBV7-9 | CASSSNLGGTDTQYF | TGTGCCAGCAGCTCGAATCTAGGGGGCACAGATACGCAGTATTTT
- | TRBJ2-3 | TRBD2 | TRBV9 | CASSVRVAGDTQYF | TGTGCCAGCAGCGTCCGAGTAGCGGGAGATACGCAGTATTTT
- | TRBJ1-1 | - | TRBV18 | CASSPPAGANTEAFF | TGTGCCAGCTCACCACCAGCAGGGGCGAACACTGAAGCTTTCTTT
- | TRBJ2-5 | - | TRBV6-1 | CASSEAPGVGETQYF | TGTGCCAGCAGTGAAGCGCCAGGGGTTGGTGAGACCCAGTACTTC
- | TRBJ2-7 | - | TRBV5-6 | CASSLKTGNEQYF | TGTGCCAGCAGCTTGAAAACAGGGAACGAGCAGTACTTC
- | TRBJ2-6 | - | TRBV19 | CASSIVGQDFSGANVLTF | TGTGCCAGTAGTATAGTGGGTCAGGACTTCTCTGGGGCCAACGTCCTGACTTTC